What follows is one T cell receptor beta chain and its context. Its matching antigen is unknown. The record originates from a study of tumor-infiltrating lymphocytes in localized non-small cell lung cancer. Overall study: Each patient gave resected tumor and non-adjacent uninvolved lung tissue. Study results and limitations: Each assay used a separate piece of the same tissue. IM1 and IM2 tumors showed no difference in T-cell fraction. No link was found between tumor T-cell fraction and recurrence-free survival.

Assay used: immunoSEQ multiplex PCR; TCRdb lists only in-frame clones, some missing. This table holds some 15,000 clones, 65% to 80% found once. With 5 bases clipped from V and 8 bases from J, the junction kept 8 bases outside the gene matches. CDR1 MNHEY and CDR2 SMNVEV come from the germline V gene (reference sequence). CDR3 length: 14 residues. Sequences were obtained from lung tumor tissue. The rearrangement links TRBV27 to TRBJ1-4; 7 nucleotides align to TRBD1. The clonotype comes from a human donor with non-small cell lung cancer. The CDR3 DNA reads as TGTGCCAGCAGTCCTTACGACAGGGACGAAAAACTGTTTTTT. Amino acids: CASSPYDRDEKLFF.